This paragraph covers one TCR beta chain sequence. Its target is not known. The germline CDR1 and CDR2 sequences are SGHVS and FNYEAQ. The V gene end was trimmed by 1 base and the J gene end by 3 bases; junction bases not matched to a gene: 3. The CDR3 is made up of 14 amino acids. The repertoire was sequenced with immunoSEQ multiplex PCR; TCRdb's copy has only in-frame clones and lacks some. The table records under 60,000 clones, over 75% of them present only once. The sample is drawn from a study of cytomegalovirus exposure and HLA in healthy donors. Study at large: A subsequent analysis reported that the 95 to 150 validation repertoires were produced on the same platform that had also been used for the 666 first-cohort repertoires.

General study results and limits: Cytomegalovirus status was reportedly diagnosed by the classifier with high specificity and sensitivity.

The sequence was collected from a woman younger than 45 in good health and CMV-seronegative. The sequenced sample was PBMCs. The chain couples TRBV7-6 to TRBJ2-7, with 7 positions matching TRBD1. CDR3 region: CASSLGQGDYEQYF. The CDR3 bases are TGTGCCAGCAGCTTAGGACAGGGTGACTACGAGCAGTACTTC.